This T cell receptor beta chain was sequenced in a study of blood T cell repertoires in COVID-19. This CDR3 has 14 amino acids. CDR1 is MDHEN and CDR2 is SYDVKM in the germline V gene. V gave up 7 bases and J gave up 8 bases; unmatched junction bases: 13. TCRdb's table, derived via immunoSEQ multiplex PCR, lists solely in-frame clones and lacks some. Of 60,000 or so clones in the sample, 75% to 95% were seen once. The chain is built from TRBV28 and TRBJ1-2, with 7 bases fitting TRBD1. The receptor was isolated from a human donor with active COVID-19. The donor label of this sample is uncertain. The material sequenced was peripheral blood. The CDR3 bases are TGTGCCAGCAAGCCGGAGGGGGACAGAGGCGGCTACACCTTC. This encodes CASKPEGDRGGYTF.